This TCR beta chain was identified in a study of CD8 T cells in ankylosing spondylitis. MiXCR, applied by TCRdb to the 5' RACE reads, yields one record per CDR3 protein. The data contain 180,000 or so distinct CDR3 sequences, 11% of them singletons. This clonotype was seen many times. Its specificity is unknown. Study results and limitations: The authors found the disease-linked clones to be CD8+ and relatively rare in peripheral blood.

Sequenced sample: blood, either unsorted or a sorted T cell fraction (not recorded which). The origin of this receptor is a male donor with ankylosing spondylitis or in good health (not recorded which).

The CDR3 spells CASSESTKDWYQETQYF. CDR3 bases: TGTGCCAGCAGTGAAAGTACGAAGGATTGGTACCAAGAGACCCAGTACTTC. This chain joins TRBV25-1 and TRBJ2-5, with no clear D. The CDR3 is made up of 17 amino acids. The ends were cut back, 2 bases at V and 0 bases at J, with 16 bases in the middle. Germline CDR1 and CDR2: MGHDK and SYGVNS.